The 14 T cell receptor beta chains in this list originate from one sample, sequenced in a study of T cells after yellow fever vaccination. One entry per CDR3 protein results from TCRdb running MiXCR on the 5' RACE reads. The sample includes a few hundred thousand distinct CDR3 sequences, approximately 4.5% of them seen just once. Sequences were derived from PBMCs, sampled 15 days after the yellow fever booster vaccination. The receptors stem from a man between 18 and 29 years old who received the YFV17D yellow fever vaccine.

The chain combines TRBV20-1 with TRBJ1-2; D unclear. Germline V gives CDR1 DFQATT, CDR2 SNEGSKA (reference sequence). This CDR3 has 14 residues. Trimming pared 6 bases from V and 0 bases from J, leaving 14 bases between. Here the CDR3 DNA reads TGCAGTGCCCCCCGTGGCAGTTCTAACTATGGCTACACCTTC. Its translation: CSAPRGSSNYGYTF.

The gene calls are TRBV7-6 and TRBJ1-1; D is perhaps TRBD1 (6 bases). Germline V CDR1 and CDR2: SGHVS, FNYEAQ. The CDR3 totals 15 residues. V lost 3 bases and J lost 0, with 11 bases in between. This CDR3 is CASSFAGELNTEAFF. The DNA of the CDR3 is TGTGCCAGCAGCTTTGCAGGGGAATTGAACACTGAAGCTTTCTTT.

This clonotype was seen ten or more times. The CDR3 DNA reads as TGCAGTGCTATCGCAGGGGGCTCCGCCTTGCCCCAGCATTTT. Residues: CSAIAGGSALPQHF. The gene calls are TRBV20-1 and TRBJ1-5; 8 positions match TRBD1. The CDR3 covers 14 residues. The ends lost 4 bases at V and 9 bases at J; junction bases unmatched: 11. CDR1 and CDR2 from the germline V gene are DFQATT and SNEGSKA (reference sequence).

Comment on this clonotype: With a much larger clone just one base away, this may be a read error. The chain combines TRBV20-1 with TRBJ2-7; D not certain. Trimming removed 1 base from V and 4 bases from J, with 5 bases in between. CDR1 DFQATT and CDR2 SNEGSKA come from the germline V gene (reference sequence). The length of the CDR3 is 11 residues. CDR3 bases: TGCAGTGCTAGAGGCGTGTACGAGCAGTACGTC. This encodes CSARGVYEQYV.

The chain employs TRBV7-9 and TRBJ1-2; 9 bases line up with TRBD1. This CDR3 region has 16 residues. With V trimmed by 4 bases and J by 0 bases, 6 bases remained unmatched. Germline CDR1 SEHNR, CDR2 FQNEAQ (reference sequence). CDR3: CASSSWGTGTNYGYTF. The CDR3 nucleotides are TGTGCCAGCAGCTCTTGGGGGACAGGGACTAACTATGGCTACACCTTC.

This clonotype was observed at least ten times. This chain links TRBV20-1 with TRBJ2-3, with a tentative D call TRBD2 (5 bases). The CDR3 covers 15 residues. V lost 1 base and J lost 5, with 16 bases in between. CDR1 DFQATT and CDR2 SNEGSKA come from the germline V gene (reference sequence). The CDR3 spells CSARGLLEELDTQYF. DNA of the CDR3: TGCAGTGCTAGAGGTCTACTAGAAGAGCTAGATACGCAGTATTTT.

This clonotype was picked up many times. The chain has TRBV5-1 and TRBJ1-1; D perhaps matches TRBD1 (5 bases). The CDR3 length is 14 residues. Trimming left V 0 bases short and J 5 bases short, with 11 bases between. The germline CDR1 and CDR2 sequences are SGHRS and YFSETQ. In DNA, the CDR3 is TGCGCCAGCAGCTTGGCGGGGGAGCGGACTGAAGCTTTCTTT. As protein: CASSLAGERTEAFF.

This clonotype was seen many times. The chain is built from TRBV5-1 and TRBJ1-3; D unclear. The CDR3 contains 14 residues. The V gene lost 1 base and the J gene lost 4 bases, with 9 bases spanning the gap. Germline values: CDR1 SGHRS, CDR2 YFSETQ. Here the CDR3 DNA reads TGCGCCAGCAGCTTGCAGTCGGGAGGAAACACCATATATTTT. Amino acids: CASSLQSGGNTIYF.

This clonotype was seen only a few times. This sequence joins TRBV7-2 and TRBJ2-1; maybe TRBD1 (8 bases). The CDR3 sequence is 19 residues long. Germline lookup yields CDR1 SGHTA and CDR2 FQGNSA. Trimming took off 5 bases at V and 4 bases at J, with 27 bases between the two ends. As DNA, the CDR3 is TGTGCCAGCAGCCAACAGGGGGGTCCACGCGGGGGCCAATACAATGAGCAGTTCTTC. Translating it yields CASSQQGGPRGGQYNEQFF.

This chain links TRBV20-1 with TRBJ2-6, with TRBD1 matching 8 bases. This CDR3 has 15 amino acids. The V segment lost 1 base and the J segment 1 base; nucleotides outside the gene matches: 0. The V gene's germline CDR1 is DFQATT and CDR2 SNEGSKA (reference sequence). The CDR3 loop is CSARGQGSGANVLTF. CDR3 nucleotide sequence: TGCAGTGCTAGAGGACAGGGGTCTGGGGCCAACGTCCTGACTTTC.

The rearrangement uses TRBV12-3 or TRBV12-4 and TRBJ2-5; D could derive from TRBD1 or TRBD2 (5 bases each). The CDR3 has 14 amino acids. The V and J ends lost 6 bases and 5 bases respectively, with 16 bases between them. The CDR3 DNA sequence: TGTGCCAGCAGGTCCAGTGGGGGTTTGGAGACCCAGTACTTC. Its protein product is CASRSSGGLETQYF.

This clonotype was picked up a small number of times. This rearrangement joins TRBV5-4 to TRBJ2-5; D is perhaps TRBD2 (6 bases). CDR3 length: 15 residues. Trimming removed 4 bases at V and 0 bases at J, with 13 bases between. Germline V gene lookup returns CDR1 SGHNT and CDR2 YYREEE (reference sequence). CDR3 DNA sequence: TGTGCCAGCAGCCCATGGGACTTTAACCAAGAGACCCAGTACTTC. Translating gives CASSPWDFNQETQYF. Using reference TRBV5-4 and TRBJ2-5 for the parts outside the CDR3, the full variable domain is ETGVTQSPTHLIKTRGQQVTLRCSSQSGHNTVSWYQQALGQGPQFIFQYYREEENGRGNFPPRFSGLQFPNYSSELNVNALELDDSALYLCASSPWDFNQETQYFGPGTRLLVL.

Many counts were recorded for this clonotype. The chain is built from TRBV3-1 and TRBJ2-1; D is possibly TRBD2 (6 bases). Per germline, CDR1 LGHDT and CDR2 YNNKEL (reference sequence). Trimming took off 0 bases at V and 6 bases at J, with 12 bases between the two ends. The CDR3 extends over 15 amino acids. The chain's CDR3 is CASSQDQAGLNEQFF. The CDR3 DNA follows: TGTGCCAGCAGCCAAGATCAGGCGGGGCTCAATGAGCAGTTCTTC.

V is TRBV29-1 and J is TRBJ1-5, with D possibly being TRBD1 (5 bases). V lost 5 bases to trimming and J lost 3 bases, with 14 bases between them. Germline CDR1 is SQVTM and CDR2 is ANQGSEA. The CDR3 spans 14 residues. The CDR3 DNA is TGCAGCGTTAGCGGGGCGAGCGACAATCAGCCCCAGCATTTT. It specifies CSVSGASDNQPQHF.